Following are 22 T cell receptor beta chains from one sample sequenced in a study of T cell responses to AZD1222 COVID-19 vaccine. Libraries were prepared by immunoSEQ multiplex PCR; TCRdb keeps only in-frame clonotypes and omits some of them. The table shows about 94,000 clones, with around 90% occurring only once. This specimen consisted of peripheral blood, obtained on day 0 of AZD1222 vaccination. The receptors were gathered from an adult in good health.

V usage is TRBV7-8 and J usage is TRBJ1-1, with a possible D match to TRBD1 (6 bases). The CDR3 is 14 residues long. Looked up from germline, CDR1 is SGHVS and CDR2 is FQNEAQ. Trimming took off 0 bases at V and 5 bases at J, with 10 bases between the two ends. CDR3 in DNA: TGTGCCAGCAGCTTAGCCTCAGGGGTTACTGAAGCTTTCTTT. The encoded protein is CASSLASGVTEAFF.

This clone has just one count. The chain employs TRBV6-5 and TRBJ1-1, with 9 nucleotides matching TRBD1. Per the germline V gene, CDR1 is MNHEY and CDR2 is SVGAGI. V lost 4 bases to trimming and J lost 5 bases; unmatched junction nucleotides: 8. The CDR3 consists of 15 residues. The CDR3 nucleotides read TGTGCCAGCAGTTTCTCCGGGACAGGGAATACTGAAGCTTTCTTT. This sequence encodes CASSFSGTGNTEAFF.

About this clone: Here the CDR3 omits its conserved ending phenylalanine or tryptophan, so a read error is the likely source. This chain joins TRBV7-9 and TRBJ1-6, with 7 positions matching TRBD1. The CDR3 has 16 residues. Germline loops: CDR1 SEHNR, CDR2 FQNEAQ (reference sequence). V gave up 7 bases and J gave up 6 bases; unmatched junction bases: 12. The CDR3 here is CASNRARGISNSPLHS. The CDR3 bases are TGTGCCAGCAACCGCGCCAGGGGGATTAGTAATTCACCCCTCCACTCT.

In DNA form, the CDR3 reads TGTGCCAGCAGCATTCCGACAGCCACGAACACTGAAGCTTTCTTT. Residues: CASSIPTATNTEAFF. This chain joins TRBV7-9 and TRBJ1-1; a weak D match, TRBD1 (5 bases). This CDR3 has 15 residues. The germline gives CDR1 SEHNR, CDR2 FQNEAQ (reference sequence). Deletions cut 5 bases from V and 1 base from J, with 14 bases between.

This chain links TRBV6-5 with TRBJ1-5; the D gene is possibly TRBD1 (5 bases). The V and J ends lost 6 bases and 5 bases respectively, with 17 bases between them. The V gene's germline CDR1 is MNHEY and CDR2 SVGAGI. CDR3 length: 15 amino acids. CDR3 in amino acids: CASRGDQTGHQPQHF. The CDR3 DNA is TGTGCCAGCAGGGGGGACCAGACGGGGCATCAGCCCCAGCATTTT.

The V and J genes are TRBV5-4 and TRBJ1-2; 8 bases are a match to TRBD1. The ends lost 0 bases at V and 7 bases at J; junction bases unmatched: 2. The CDR3 is 13 residues long. The germline V gene has CDR1 SGHNT and CDR2 YYREEE (reference sequence). CDR3 sequence (DNA): TGTGCCAGCAGCTTGGGGACAGGGAGTGGCTACACCTTC. Its translation: CASSLGTGSGYTF.

The V gene is TRBV11-2, the J gene TRBJ2-1, with TRBD1 matching 7 bases. V shed 5 bases, J shed 12 bases, and the junction held 16 bases outside the gene matches. Looked up from germline, CDR1 is SGHAT and CDR2 is FQNNGV. CDR3 length: 15 residues. The CDR3 reads CASSPFPDRQGGQFF. CDR3 sequence (DNA): TGTGCCAGCAGCCCCTTCCCCGACCGACAGGGTGGGCAGTTCTTC.

The chain recombines TRBV11-1 with TRBJ2-2; D is undetermined. The V and J ends lost 5 bases and 0 bases respectively, with 7 bases between them. The germline V gene has CDR1 SGHAT and CDR2 FQDESV (reference sequence). The CDR3 has 14 residues. CDR3 amino acids: CASSIQANTGELFF. Here the CDR3 DNA reads TGTGCCAGCAGCATCCAGGCGAACACCGGGGAGCTGTTTTTT.

This clone came up once. This chain uses TRBV7-2 with TRBJ2-5, with TRBD2 matching 8 bases. V was clipped by 8 bases and J by 5 bases; unmatched bases: 10. The CDR3 sequence is 14 residues long. Germline assignment: CDR1 SGHTA and CDR2 FQGNSA. CDR3 in amino acids: CASDFGGGAETQYF. DNA for the CDR3: TGTGCCAGCGACTTCGGGGGGGGCGCGGAGACCCAGTACTTC.

V and J are TRBV7-2 and TRBJ2-5; 8 nucleotides line up with TRBD1. Trimming removed 9 bases from V and 4 bases from J; junction bases left unmatched: 7. The CDR3 is 13 amino acids. Germline V CDR1 and CDR2: SGHTA, FQGNSA. CDR3 sequence: CASTGTGPETQYF. The CDR3 DNA reads as TGTGCCAGTACGGGGACAGGACCAGAGACCCAGTACTTC.

The chain has TRBV18 and TRBJ2-7; 9 positions agree with TRBD2. The V gene's germline CDR1 is KGHSH and CDR2 LQKENI. The CDR3 loop spans 15 amino acids. V lost 5 bases and J lost 2; bases outside the gene matches: 7. The DNA for the CDR3 is TGTGCCAGCTCAGGATTAGCGGGGGCACCCTACGAGCAGTACTTC. Its translation is CASSGLAGAPYEQYF.

This clone has just one count. The chain carries TRBV18 and TRBJ1-6, with 7 nucleotides matching TRBD1. The J segment lost 8 bases and the V segment lost 0 bases, leaving 4 bases of the junction unmatched. The CDR3 contains 15 residues. Germline lookup yields CDR1 KGHSH and CDR2 LQKENI. CDR3 residues: CASSPPGGEDSPLHF. CDR3 nucleotides: TGTGCCAGCTCACCACCAGGGGGCGAAGATTCACCCCTCCACTTT.

This clone has more than one count but fewer than ten. The rearrangement joins TRBV9 to TRBJ2-2; D gene unclear. V shed 3 bases and J shed 4 bases, with 7 bases lying between them. This CDR3 is built from 13 residues. Germline CDR1 and CDR2: SGDLS and YYNGEE. The chain's CDR3 is CASSGTSTGELFF. The DNA of the CDR3 is TGTGCCAGCAGCGGGACGAGCACCGGGGAGCTGTTTTTT.

The chain is built from TRBV5-1 and TRBJ2-7, with TRBD1 matching over 9 bases. CDR1 SGHRS and CDR2 YFSETQ come from the germline V gene. With V trimmed by 4 bases and J by 4 bases, 12 bases remained unmatched. The CDR3 is 16 amino acids. This CDR3 is CASSAGQGRVIYEQYF. CDR3 sequence (DNA): TGCGCCAGCAGCGCCGGACAGGGGAGGGTGATTTACGAGCAGTACTTC.

The sample holds one count of this clone. The chain has TRBV7-2 and TRBJ1-6; D may be TRBD1 (5 bases). This CDR3 has 15 residues. CDR1 and CDR2 from the germline V gene are SGHTA and FQGNSA. The germline V and J ends were trimmed by 5 bases and 10 bases, with 18 bases remaining between them. Here the CDR3 reads CASSQWMTRGSPLHF. CDR3 bases: TGTGCCAGCAGCCAGTGGATGACCCGGGGGTCACCCCTCCACTTT.

The chain links TRBV2 to TRBJ1-6; perhaps TRBD1 as D (5 bases). This CDR3 contains 15 residues. V lost 4 bases and J 9 bases, leaving 16 bases between the germline ends. Germline assignment: CDR1 SNHLY and CDR2 FYNNEI. The CDR3 reads CASSGGRATFSPLHF. DNA for the CDR3: TGTGCCAGCAGTGGGGGCAGGGCTACTTTTTCACCCCTCCACTTT.

J is TRBJ1-1 and V is TRBV7-2; TRBD1 is a possible D gene (5 bases). The V end lost 3 bases, the J end lost 4 bases, and 9 bases lay between the germline ends. From germline, CDR1 is SGHTA and CDR2 FQGNSA. CDR3 size: 13 residues. CDR3 DNA sequence: TGTGCCAGCAGCTTTGGTGGGACCACTGAAGCTTTCTTT. Translated: CASSFGGTTEAFF.

The chain couples TRBV6-5 to TRBJ2-7; 7 nucleotides match TRBD2. Losses at the gene ends were 6 bases for V and 6 bases for J; bases not matched to a gene: 8. Germline assignment: CDR1 MNHEY and CDR2 SVGAGI. The CDR3 extends over 13 amino acids. CDR3 loop: CASRLGGGREQYF. The CDR3 bases are TGTGCCAGCAGACTCGGCGGGGGTCGCGAGCAGTACTTC.

The DNA for the CDR3 is TGTGCCAGCAGTGAATGGGGCAGGGGCGCGGGCGGGGAGCTGTTTTTT. Translated: CASSEWGRGAGGELFF. This sequence joins TRBV25-1 and TRBJ2-2, with D possibly TRBD1 on 6 matching bases. Per germline, CDR1 MGHDK and CDR2 SYGVNS. The germline V and J ends were trimmed by 1 base and 7 bases, with 16 bases remaining between them. This CDR3 region has 16 residues.

CDR3 DNA sequence: TGTGCCAGCAGCGAGTGGGGACATCAAGAGACCCAGTACTTC. This codes for CASSEWGHQETQYF. The chain uses TRBV6-5 and TRBJ2-5; D might be TRBD1 (6 bases). Germline V gives CDR1 MNHEY, CDR2 SVGAGI. The CDR3 loop spans 14 amino acids. V gave up 6 bases and J gave up 2 bases, with 13 bases separating them.

This clone was counted many times. This sequence joins TRBV7-2 and TRBJ2-6; no firm D call. The CDR3 is made up of 15 amino acids. The V gene's germline CDR1 is SGHTA and CDR2 FQGNSA. V was trimmed by 5 bases and J by 0 bases, leaving 8 bases between them. For the CDR3, the DNA is TGTGCCAGCAGCCCCGATCACTCTGGGGCCAACGTCCTGACTTTC. Translating gives CASSPDHSGANVLTF.

The rearrangement links TRBV5-1 to TRBJ1-1; 10 bases align to TRBD1. CDR1 and CDR2 (germline): SGHRS, YFSETQ. CDR3 length equals 16 residues. Trimming removed 1 base from V and 3 bases from J; junction bases left unmatched: 6. DNA for the CDR3: TGCGCCAGCAGCTTGCGGCCCGGGACAGGGGACACTGAAGCTTTCTTT. Translating it yields CASSLRPGTGDTEAFF.